This TCR beta chain was sequenced during a study of shared clonotypes between healthy human individuals. Overall study context: CD4 naive and memory got three plates each, CD8 naive two, CD8 memory one. Study findings and constraints: Naive subsets generally had larger estimated richness than memory subsets.

CDR3 length equals 14 residues. The germline V and J ends were trimmed by 2 bases and 6 bases, with 14 bases remaining between them. Germline assignment: CDR1 SGHAT and CDR2 FQNNGV. Healthy HIV-negative adults without recent acute infections or vaccinations served as donors. Worth noting for this clone: Its antigen is currently unknown.

Splitting of each subset's genomic DNA was done evenly across several immunoSEQ plates. Measured with immunoSEQ multiplex PCR; TCRdb has only the in-frame clones, and not every one. Seen here are about 1.1 million clones, more than 75% observed once, and the top ten hold about 0.52%. This chain links TRBV11-2 with TRBJ2-7; unclear D gene. This TCR derives from a man aged 18-30 years in good health. Some clones in this sample may be carry-over from other donors' samples. The sequenced material came from memory CD4+ T cells from PBMCs. Subset here: CD45RA-negative fraction. The CDR3 region is CASSLRTDPREQYF. The CDR3, as DNA: TGTGCCAGCAGCTTACGGACGGACCCCCGCGAGCAGTACTTC.